Each of the 16 T cell receptor beta chains below was sequenced from the same sample in a study of shared T cell receptors in the human thymus. Sequencing used immunoSEQ multiplex PCR; TCRdb keeps in-frame clones, though not all of them. The sample lists fewer than 700,000 clones, roughly 90% occurring once. These data were also filed under a second study, of human thymus T cells.

The specimen was thymocytes. These receptors all come from a boy younger than two with a congenital heart defect.

On this clone: The sample carries other DNA sequences with the same CDR3. The rearrangement uses TRBV5-1 and TRBJ2-7; 11 bases are shared with TRBD2. The CDR3 consists of 15 residues. V was clipped by 0 bases and J by 1 base; unmatched bases: 0. Germline V gene data show CDR1 as SGHRS and CDR2 as YFSETQ. The CDR3 region is CASSLGLAGSYEQYF. CDR3 DNA sequence: TGCGCCAGCAGCTTGGGACTAGCGGGGTCCTACGAGCAGTACTTC.

V and J are TRBV9 and TRBJ2-1; D perhaps matches TRBD1 (5 bases). Germline values: CDR1 SGDLS, CDR2 YYNGEE. The CDR3 runs 14 residues. Trimming removed 0 bases from V and 2 bases from J, with 6 bases in between. The CDR3, as DNA: TGTGCCAGCAGCGTAGTGGGGCCCTACAATGAGCAGTTCTTC. It encodes CASSVVGPYNEQFF.

The chain employs TRBV5-1 and TRBJ2-1; the match to TRBD2 covers 8 bases. The CDR3 is 16 residues long. Unmatched junction bases numbered 6, after V lost 0 bases and J lost 4 bases. The germline V gene has CDR1 SGHRS and CDR2 YFSETQ. The CDR3 coding sequence is TGCGCCAGCAGCTTGGATCTAGCGGGCATATACAATGAGCAGTTCTTC. Its protein is CASSLDLAGIYNEQFF.

V usage is TRBV4-1 and J usage is TRBJ2-5, with D maybe TRBD1 (6 bases). The ends were cut back, 0 bases at V and 4 bases at J, with 15 bases in the middle. Germline assignment: CDR1 MGHRA and CDR2 YSYEKL. The CDR3 has 16 amino acids. CDR3 bases: TGCGCCAGCAGCCAAGAGGGGATCACCAGGGGAGAGACCCAGTACTTC. This translates into CASSQEGITRGETQYF.

This clone was observed once. This chain connects TRBV11-2 to TRBJ2-4, with TRBD2 as a possible D gene (6 bases). The CDR3 has 13 amino acids. V was trimmed by 4 bases and J by 6 bases, leaving 10 bases between them. CDR1 and CDR2 from the germline V gene are SGHAT and FQNNGV. CDR3 in DNA: TGTGCCAGCAGCTCCCTCGGGGGAAACATTCAGTACTTC. Translated: CASSSLGGNIQYF.

The V gene is TRBV6-5, the J gene TRBJ1-2; 9 nucleotides match TRBD1. Germline values: CDR1 MNHEY, CDR2 SVGAGI. This CDR3 has 14 amino acids. Unmatched junction bases numbered 6, after V lost 4 bases and J lost 6 bases. This CDR3 reads CASSSQQGAHGYTF. The CDR3 nucleotides read TGTGCCAGCAGTTCCCAACAGGGGGCGCATGGCTACACCTTC.

This clone appeared once. The chain couples TRBV4-3 to TRBJ1-2; TRBD1 is a possible D gene (6 bases). Germline V gene data show CDR1 as LGHNA and CDR2 as YSLEER. V was cut by 3 bases and J by 2 bases, with 19 bases left in between. The CDR3 has 17 amino acids. The CDR3 region is CASSHSREGHLNYGYTF. The DNA of the CDR3 is TGCGCCAGCAGCCACTCAAGGGAGGGACACTTAAACTATGGCTACACCTTC.

This clone came up once. This chain joins TRBV7-8 and TRBJ2-3; D may be TRBD1 (6 bases). The CDR3 is 13 amino acids. V lost 3 bases and J 5 bases, leaving 9 bases between the germline ends. Germline assignment: CDR1 SGHVS and CDR2 FQNEAQ. CDR3 bases: TGTGCCAGCAGCTTCCAGGGGAGAGATACGCAGTATTTT. Residues: CASSFQGRDTQYF.

The chain has TRBV7-9 and TRBJ2-7; D may be TRBD1 (6 bases). The V end lost 2 bases, the J end lost 3 bases, and 14 bases lay between the germline ends. Germline V lookup: CDR1 SEHNR, CDR2 FQNEAQ (reference sequence). The CDR3 totals 15 residues. The CDR3 reads CASSLRPGDSYEQYF. The DNA for the CDR3 is TGTGCCAGCAGCTTACGGCCAGGGGATAGCTACGAGCAGTACTTC.

The V call is TRBV27, the J call TRBJ2-1; 16 bases line up with TRBD2. This CDR3 is 17 amino acids long. V was pared by 6 bases and J by 5 bases, with 7 bases of the junction left unmatched. Germline V lookup: CDR1 MNHEY, CDR2 SMNVEV (reference sequence). The CDR3 DNA reads TGTGCCAGCAGCTCGGGACTAGCGGGAGGGCGGGACAATGAGCAGTTCTTC. Translated: CASSSGLAGGRDNEQFF.

The chain uses TRBV27 and TRBJ2-7, with 11 nucleotides matching TRBD2. The CDR3 is 19 residues long. V lost 3 bases to trimming and J lost 2 bases; unmatched junction nucleotides: 15. Germline assignment: CDR1 MNHEY and CDR2 SMNVEV (reference sequence). The DNA for the CDR3 is TGTGCCAGCAGTTTTCCCCCTAGCGGGAGGCGGCCCGGCCCCTACGAGCAGTACTTC. Amino acids: CASSFPPSGRRPGPYEQYF.

The rearrangement joins TRBV21-1 to TRBJ2-2; the table's D call, TRBD1, was not checked against the DNA. TRBV21-1 is classified as a pseudogene. This CDR3 has 15 residues. CDR3 amino acids: CASSPTGRDTGELFF. For the CDR3, the DNA is TGTGCCAGCAGCCCAACAGGGCGAGACACCGGGGAGCTGTTTTTT.

V usage is TRBV18 and J usage is TRBJ2-3; TRBD2 agrees at 8 bases. Germline V gene data show CDR1 as KGHSH and CDR2 as LQKENI. After removal of 5 bases from V and 2 bases from J, the junction contained 6 bases not matched to a gene. This CDR3 comprises 15 residues. The CDR3 is CASSSRGGATDTQYF. The CDR3 DNA reads as TGTGCCAGCTCATCCCGGGGGGGGGCCACAGATACGCAGTATTTT. The complete variable domain, with remaining parts taken from reference TRBV18 and TRBJ2-3, reads NAGVMQNPRHLVRRRGQEARLRCSPMKGHSHVYWYRQLPEEGLKFMVYLQKENIIDESGMPKERFSAEFPKEGPSILRIQQVVRGDSAAYFCASSSRGGATDTQYFGPGTRLTVL.

J is TRBJ2-6 and V is TRBV29-1; TRBD2 matches at 14 bases. J was trimmed by 0 bases and V by 6 bases; bases with no gene match: 13. Germline V gene data show CDR1 as SQVTM and CDR2 as ANQGSEA. The CDR3 extends over 20 amino acids. The DNA for the CDR3 is TGCAGCGTCCTATCCGGGACTAGCGGGAGCTGGAGCTCTGGGGCCAACGTCCTGACTTTC. Translating gives CSVLSGTSGSWSSGANVLTF. Using reference TRBV29-1 and TRBJ2-6 for the parts outside the CDR3, the full variable domain is SAVISQKPSRDICQRGTSLTIQCQVDSQVTMMFWYRQQPGQSLTLIATANQGSEATYESGFVIDKFPISRPNLTFSTLTVSNMSPEDSSIYLCSVLSGTSGSWSSGANVLTFGAGSRLTVL.

The chain joins TRBV27 to TRBJ1-5; tentatively, D is TRBD1 (5 bases). Germline CDR1 and CDR2: MNHEY and SMNVEV (reference sequence). The CDR3 has 14 residues. Trimming took off 5 bases at V and 5 bases at J, with 13 bases between the two ends. The CDR3 loop reads CASSVNQGYQPQHF. The CDR3 DNA is TGTGCCAGCAGTGTAAATCAGGGTTATCAGCCCCAGCATTTT.

This chain's CDR3 is CASSQDEQYF. For the CDR3, the DNA is TGTGCCAGCAGCCAGGACGAGCAGTACTTC. The rearrangement joins TRBV28 to TRBJ2-7; D call uncertain. Between the trimmed V and J ends, which lost 6 bases and 5 bases, there was a span of 5 bases. CDR1 MDHEN and CDR2 SYDVKM come from the germline V gene. There are 10 residues in the CDR3.